What follows describes a single T cell receptor beta chain. What it recognizes is unknown. The sample is drawn from a study of cytomegalovirus exposure and HLA in healthy donors. Looking at the study overall: The same platform used for the 666 first-cohort repertoires was also used for the 100 to 150 validation repertoires, as a later analysis reported. Study observations and caveats: The majority of TCR sequences were rare, yet some public TCRs appeared in many donors. In the 90 to 150 validation repertoires, 85% to 95% of cluster scores exceeded 0, per a later analysis. The authors listed 150 to 200 TCR beta chains as cytomegalovirus-associated.

TCRdb's table, derived via immunoSEQ multiplex PCR, lists solely in-frame clones and lacks some. This repertoire shows 70,000 to 95,000 clones, under 95% found once; its top ten account for approximately 4%. CDR3 size: 14 residues. The germline V gene encodes CDR1 MGHRA and CDR2 YSYEKL. V dropped 4 bases and J dropped 3; count of bases not matched to a gene: 4. The sequencing sample was made of PBMCs. This receptor was taken from a woman in her thirties in good health and CMV-seronegative. V is TRBV4-1 and J is TRBJ2-3; 7 nucleotides line up with TRBD1. The CDR3 region is CASSLPTGTDTQYF. CDR3 nucleotides: TGCGCCAGCAGCCTGCCGACAGGGACAGATACGCAGTATTTT.